The 29 T cell receptor beta chains listed next were all sequenced from one sample in a study of blood T cell repertoires in COVID-19. TCRdb's copy holds only in-frame clones and misses some; the assay was immunoSEQ multiplex PCR. The data contain 250,000 or so clones, roughly 89% of them singletons. The sample comprised peripheral blood. The receptors shown here come from a woman between 35 and 50 years old who had recovered from COVID-19.

V gene TRBV21-1 combines with J gene TRBJ1-6; the table's D gene call, TRBD1, was not cross checked with the DNA. TRBV21-1 is a pseudogene. This CDR3 has 16 amino acids. For the CDR3, the DNA is TGTGCCAGCAGCAAACAGGGGCCTCGCTATAATTCACCCCTCCACTTT. Amino acids: CASSKQGPRYNSPLHF.

The chain employs TRBV7-2 and TRBJ2-7; TRBD2 matches at 7 bases. Germline V gene sequence: CDR1 SGHTA, CDR2 FQGNSA. Trimming at V came to 3 bases and at J to 5 bases, leaving 7 bases not matched to a gene. The CDR3 runs 14 residues. The CDR3 DNA reads as TGTGCCAGCAGCTTTGCGGGGAGGGTCCACGAGCAGTACGTC. Its protein product is CASSFAGRVHEQYV.

J is TRBJ2-7 and V is TRBV12-3 or TRBV12-4; D gene ambiguous. Trimming stripped 3 bases from V and 2 bases from J, with 2 bases between. This CDR3 has 11 amino acids. This CDR3 is CASSFTYEQYF. The CDR3 region has the DNA TGTGCCAGCAGTTTCACCTACGAGCAGTACTTC.

This rearrangement joins TRBV11-3 to TRBJ1-1; 10 nucleotides agree with TRBD1. CDR3 size: 12 residues. Germline values: CDR1 SGHNT, CDR2 YENEEA. Trimming cost V 8 bases and J 4 bases; bases outside gene matches: 1. CDR3 in DNA: TGTGCCAGCGGGACAGGGGTCACTGAAGCTTTCTTT. Residues: CASGTGVTEAFF.

V is TRBV19 and J is TRBJ1-1; the D gene is possibly TRBD1 (5 bases). CDR1 and CDR2 (germline): LNHDA, SQIVND (reference sequence). This CDR3 is 14 amino acids long. V dropped 11 bases and J dropped 5 bases, with 21 bases sitting between them. CDR3 protein: CASTTEQRGTEAFF. For the CDR3, the DNA is TGTGCCTCCACCACCGAGCAGCGGGGGACTGAAGCTTTCTTT.

The chain combines TRBV4-3 with TRBJ2-1; a possible D gene is TRBD2 (5 bases). Deletions cut 4 bases from V and 9 bases from J, with 19 bases between. This CDR3 is built from 15 residues. Germline loops: CDR1 LGHNA, CDR2 YSLEER. The CDR3 sequence is CASSRNAGLDFEQFF. As DNA, the CDR3 is TGCGCCAGCAGCCGAAACGCTGGACTGGACTTTGAGCAGTTCTTC.

The rearrangement links TRBV19 to TRBJ2-3; D gene unclear. CDR1 LNHDA and CDR2 SQIVND come from the germline V gene (reference sequence). The CDR3 is made up of 14 amino acids. Trimming took 6 bases from V and 6 from J, leaving 16 bases between them. CDR3 residues: CASSLASLTDTQYF. CDR3 in DNA: TGTGCCAGTAGCCTCGCGAGTCTCACGGATACGCAGTATTTT.

The CDR3 region is CASSEAGGDEQYF. The CDR3 DNA is TGTGCCAGCAGTGAAGCGGGAGGGGACGAGCAGTACTTC. This sequence joins TRBV2 and TRBJ2-7; TRBD2 matches at 7 bases. V shed 0 bases, J shed 5 bases, and the junction held 1 base outside the gene matches. The CDR3 runs 13 residues. Germline V lookup: CDR1 SNHLY, CDR2 FYNNEI.

This chain uses TRBV12-5 with TRBJ2-1; maybe TRBD1 (6 bases). The V end lost 1 base, the J end lost 5 bases, and 12 bases lay between the germline ends. The CDR3 extends over 15 amino acids. Germline CDR1 reads LGHNT; CDR2 reads FRNRAP. CDR3 residues: CASGLAHRVDNEQFF. CDR3 DNA: TGTGCTAGTGGTTTGGCCCACAGGGTCGACAATGAGCAGTTCTTC.

This chain connects TRBV6-5 to TRBJ2-2; tentatively, D is TRBD2 (5 bases). This CDR3 region has 13 residues. V was shortened by 2 bases and J by 4 bases, with 5 bases between the two germline ends. Germline-derived CDR1 and CDR2 are MNHEY and SVGAGI. The CDR3 region has the DNA TGTGCCAGCAGTTACCGGGGCACCGGGGAGCTGTTTTTT. Translation: CASSYRGTGELFF.

The chain has TRBV6-5 and TRBJ1-2, with 9 bases identical to TRBD1. J was trimmed by 8 bases and V by 4 bases; bases with no gene match: 5. This CDR3 spans 13 amino acids. CDR1 is MNHEY, CDR2 SVGAGI, per germline. Here the CDR3 DNA reads TGTGCCAGCAGTTTAACAGGGGGCTACGGCTACACCTTC. It yields the protein CASSLTGGYGYTF.

The chain recombines TRBV5-1 with TRBJ2-5; 8 bases fit TRBD2. The junction had 9 bases not matched to a gene; V was cut back by 3 bases and J by 5 bases. This CDR3 has 15 amino acids. Germline V lookup: CDR1 SGHRS, CDR2 YFSETQ. CDR3 DNA: TGCGCCAGCAGCTCACAAGGGACTAGTCTGGAGACCCAGTACTTC. As protein: CASSSQGTSLETQYF.

This clone was picked up a small number of times. CDR3 DNA sequence: TGTGCCAGCAGCCCAAGTGGTACAGGGAGCAATTCACCCCTCCACTTT. Translation gives CASSPSGTGSNSPLHF. V gene TRBV9 combines with J gene TRBJ1-6; D perhaps matches TRBD1 (6 bases). Per the germline V gene, CDR1 is SGDLS and CDR2 is YYNGEE. Trimming took 4 bases from V and 7 from J, leaving 18 bases between them. The CDR3 spans 16 residues.

This chain uses TRBV12-5 with TRBJ1-5; possible D gene TRBD1, 5 bases. This CDR3 spans 11 amino acids. The V end was cut by 4 bases, the J end by 12 bases, with 10 bases between. Looked up from germline, CDR1 is LGHNT and CDR2 is FRNRAP. The CDR3 here is CASGSQESQHF. CDR3 sequence (DNA): TGTGCTAGTGGTTCACAGGAAAGCCAGCATTTT.

The rearrangement uses TRBV6-5 and TRBJ1-1; 12 bases map to TRBD1. The CDR3 has 15 residues. Germline V lookup: CDR1 MNHEY, CDR2 SVGAGI. V shed 0 bases and J 9 bases; nucleotides not matched to a gene: 5. The CDR3 sequence: CASSYSGTGGEKAFF. The CDR3 DNA follows: TGTGCCAGCAGTTACTCCGGGACAGGGGGCGAGAAAGCTTTCTTT.

This chain links TRBV4-2 with TRBJ1-5; 7 bases line up with TRBD1. This CDR3 is built from 17 residues. Germline V gives CDR1 LGHNA, CDR2 YNFKEQ. Germline trimming cut 1 base from V and 0 bases from J; bases unmatched to any gene: 6. CDR3 DNA sequence: TGTGCCAGCAGCCAAGGGGACAGTCAATATAGCAATCAGCCCCAGCATTTT. Translating it yields CASSQGDSQYSNQPQHF.

The CDR3 here is CASGLAGDTQYF. The CDR3 DNA sequence: TGTGCCAGCGGACTAGCGGGAGATACGCAGTATTTT. The V and J genes are TRBV19 and TRBJ2-3, with 11 bases lining up with TRBD2. J was trimmed by 5 bases and V by 9 bases; bases with no gene match: 1. Germline V gives CDR1 LNHDA, CDR2 SQIVND (reference sequence). CDR3 length: 12 residues.

The CDR3 region is CASSLFYRGRNTGELFF. The CDR3 DNA reads as TGTGCCAGCAGTTTATTCTACAGGGGGCGGAATACCGGGGAGCTGTTTTTT. The V call is TRBV27, the J call TRBJ2-2; TRBD1 aligns across 9 bases. CDR1 MNHEY and CDR2 SMNVEV come from the germline V gene (reference sequence). The CDR3 sequence is 17 residues long. Losses at the gene ends were 1 base for V and 5 bases for J; bases not matched to a gene: 8.

The chain's CDR3 is CASSYLGQGSGELFF. The CDR3 region has the DNA TGTGCCAGCAGTTACCTCGGACAGGGAAGCGGGGAGCTGTTTTTT. The genes are TRBV6-2 or TRBV6-3 and TRBJ2-2; the match to TRBD1 covers 8 bases. In germline, CDR1 is MNHEY, CDR2 SVGEGT. The CDR3 runs to 15 residues. Trimming at V came to 2 bases and at J to 7 bases, leaving 6 bases not matched to a gene.

V is TRBV7-9 and J is TRBJ2-1; 10 bases agree with TRBD2. V gave up 4 bases and J gave up 3 bases; unmatched junction bases: 6. CDR3 length: 16 residues. CDR1 SEHNR and CDR2 FQNEAQ come from the germline V gene (reference sequence). CDR3 in DNA: TGTGCCAGCAGCTCCAGGACTAGCGGATACTACAATGAGCAGTTCTTC. Residues: CASSSRTSGYYNEQFF.

The CDR3 here is CASSQAFSRGADTQYF. CDR3 DNA sequence: TGTGCCAGCAGCCAAGCTTTTAGTCGAGGTGCAGATACGCAGTATTTT. The J gene is TRBJ2-3, the V gene TRBV3-1 (or the pseudogene TRBV3-2); D is ambiguous. The V and J ends lost 1 base and 4 bases respectively, with 15 bases between them. The CDR3 sequence is 16 residues long. Germline CDR1 is LGHDT and CDR2 is YNNKEL (reference sequence).

The CDR3: CASRVSRPVTEAFF. The CDR3 coding sequence is TGTGCCAGCAGAGTGTCCCGTCCGGTCACTGAAGCTTTCTTT. This chain uses TRBV27 with TRBJ1-1; no firm D call. V was cut by 6 bases and J by 4 bases, with 15 bases left in between. This CDR3 comprises 14 residues. Germline V gene data show CDR1 as MNHEY and CDR2 as SMNVEV (reference sequence).

This sequence joins TRBV3-1 (or the pseudogene TRBV3-2) and TRBJ2-5; 10 nucleotides align to TRBD2. Trimming cost V 0 bases and J 5 bases; bases outside gene matches: 3. The CDR3 has 15 residues. Germline-derived CDR1 and CDR2 are LGHDT and YNNKEL (reference sequence). CDR3 protein: CASSQELAGFETQYF. The CDR3 nucleotides read TGTGCCAGCAGCCAAGAACTAGCGGGGTTCGAGACCCAGTACTTC.

Comment on this clone: A read error may be the cause here, since a much bigger clone is one base away. The sample holds other DNA sequences that translate to the same CDR3. This chain links TRBV6-5 with TRBJ1-5; 11 positions match TRBD1. This CDR3 is 15 amino acids long. The germline V gene has CDR1 MNHEY and CDR2 SVGAGI. The CDR3 here is CASSWTGGSDQPQHF. The CDR3 DNA sequence: TGTGCCAGCAGTTGGACAGGGGGCTCCGATCAGCCCCAACATTTT.

V usage is TRBV5-4 and J usage is TRBJ1-2; a possible D gene is TRBD1 (5 bases). Germline CDR1 reads SGHNT; CDR2 reads YYREEE (reference sequence). The V end was cut by 4 bases, the J end by 4 bases, with 14 bases between. The CDR3 spans 14 residues. The CDR3 bases are TGTGCCAGCAGCACACTACAGGAAACCTATGGCTACACCTTC. It codes for CASSTLQETYGYTF.

The chain uses TRBV18 and TRBJ1-5; D perhaps matches TRBD1 (6 bases). CDR3 length equals 13 residues. The germline gives CDR1 KGHSH, CDR2 LQKENI. Trimming pared 5 bases from V and 4 bases from J, leaving 9 bases between. DNA of the CDR3: TGTGCCAGCTCAACCGGACAGAATCAGCCCCAGCATTTT. Protein: CASSTGQNQPQHF.

This chain connects TRBV3-1 (or the pseudogene TRBV3-2) to TRBJ1-4; D remains unclear. The germline V gene has CDR1 LGHDT and CDR2 YNNKEL (reference sequence). The ends were cut back, 5 bases at V and 7 bases at J, with 17 bases in the middle. The CDR3 is made up of 15 amino acids. In nucleotides, the CDR3 is TGTGCCAGCAGCGATTCGACGCACGAGGGTGAAAAACTGTTTTTT. As protein: CASSDSTHEGEKLFF.

J is TRBJ1-1 and V is TRBV2; a weak D match, TRBD1 (6 bases). The germline V gene encodes CDR1 SNHLY and CDR2 FYNNEI. The CDR3 contains 13 residues. V lost 5 bases and J 4 bases, leaving 11 bases between the germline ends. This chain's CDR3 is CASSPQGPTEAFF. The CDR3 coding sequence is TGTGCCAGCAGTCCACAGGGACCCACTGAAGCTTTCTTT.

A few counts support this clone. Here the CDR3 reads CASSGLANTEAFF. The DNA of the CDR3 is TGTGCCAGTAGCGGACTGGCGAACACTGAAGCTTTCTTT. The chain employs TRBV19 and TRBJ1-1; D not certain. Germline CDR1 and CDR2: LNHDA and SQIVND (reference sequence). Trimming removed 6 bases at V and 1 base at J, with 9 bases between. This CDR3 is 13 amino acids long. Based on the CDR3 plus reference TRBV19 and TRBJ1-1, the full variable domain is DGGITQSPKYLFRKEGQNVTLSCEQNLNHDAMYWYRQDPGQGLRLIYYSQIVNDFQKGDIAEGYSVSREKKESFPLTVTSAQKNPTAFYLCASSGLANTEAFFGQGTRLTVV.